This record looks at one T cell receptor beta chain sequence and its context. Its antigen is not identified. This specimen comes from a study of STAT3 mutations in large granular lymphocyte leukemia. Across the whole study: Over half of T-LGLL patients had one or more immunosuppressive regimens.

Profiled with immunoSEQ multiplex PCR; TCRdb holds only in-frame clones, not every one. The sample gives approximately 30,000 clones, 70% to 80% of which show up once; 30% is in the top ten. Study-level points and caveats: Clonal expansion was inferred from samples taken at other timepoints. Every T-cell large granular lymphocyte leukemia patient had at least one immunodominant TCR beta clonotype.

CDR3 length: 15 residues. Germline CDR1 is MNHNY and CDR2 is SVGAGI (reference sequence). V dropped 0 bases and J dropped 2; count of bases not matched to a gene: 1. Source material: peripheral blood mononuclear cells. This receptor was identified in a woman in her 50s with T-cell large granular lymphocyte leukemia. Some clones in this sample may be carry-over from other donors' samples. The chain employs TRBV6-6 and TRBJ1-3; TRBD1 matches 7 bases. The CDR3 loop is CASSYSDRAGNTIYF. The CDR3 DNA reads as TGTGCCAGCAGTTACTCCGACAGGGCTGGAAACACCATATATTTT.